One and the same sample provided the 30 T cell receptor beta chains below, sequenced in a study of CD8+CD57+ T cells in acquired aplastic anemia. The use of genomic DNA as template underpinned the TCR beta VDJ and CDR3 profiling. TCRdb called the reads again in MiXCR, with one record for every CDR3 protein. The sample yields hundreds of thousands of distinct CDR3 sequences, under 40% seen once. Sequencing was done on patients that had shown CD8+CD57+ cell expansion by flow cytometry. Sequenced: sorted CD4+, CD8+, or CD8+CD57+ T cells (not recorded which) from PBMCs. The receptor set was obtained from a human donor with aplastic anemia.

In its sample, this clonotype was seen many times. Here the CDR3 DNA reads TGTGCCACCAGTGCCACCCAGATGAACACCGGGGAGCTGTTTTTT. Translating it yields CATSATQMNTGELFF. V usage is TRBV24-1 and J usage is TRBJ2-2; D uncertain. Germline-derived CDR1 and CDR2 are KGHDR and SFDVKD. Between the trimmed V and J ends, which lost 5 bases and 1 base, there was a span of 10 bases. CDR3 length: 15 residues.

This clonotype showed up many times. The chain uses TRBV20-1 and TRBJ2-7, with 7 bases lining up with TRBD2. CDR3 length: 14 amino acids. The ends lost 6 bases at V and 2 bases at J; junction bases unmatched: 10. Germline V gene lookup returns CDR1 DFQATT and CDR2 SNEGSKA (reference sequence). Written as DNA, the CDR3 is TGCAGTGCCCACGAACAACTAGCGACCTACGAGCAGTACTTC. This gives the protein CSAHEQLATYEQYF.

This clonotype was recorded many times. J is TRBJ2-7 and V is TRBV7-9, with TRBD1 as a possible D gene (6 bases). Trimming pared 7 bases from V and 2 bases from J, leaving 18 bases between. There are 15 residues in the CDR3. Germline V lookup: CDR1 SEHNR, CDR2 FQNEAQ (reference sequence). The CDR3 protein is CASNTQGGMTYEQYF. The CDR3 DNA reads TGTGCCAGCAACACACAGGGCGGAATGACCTACGAGCAGTACTTC.

V usage is TRBV29-1 and J usage is TRBJ1-1; D may be TRBD1 (5 bases). The CDR3 loop spans 12 amino acids. Looked up from germline, CDR1 is SQVTM and CDR2 is ANQGSEA. V shed 7 bases and J shed 7 bases, with 16 bases lying between them. The CDR3 coding sequence is TGCAGCGAGGGTGCGTTGGGGGGTGAAGCTTTCTTT. Amino acid sequence: CSEGALGGEAFF.

Only a few counts were recorded for this clonotype. The chain employs TRBV9 and TRBJ1-1, with 7 bases lining up with TRBD1. The CDR3 runs to 15 residues. Germline-derived CDR1 and CDR2 are SGDLS and YYNGEE. V lost 3 bases to trimming and J lost 0 bases; unmatched junction nucleotides: 5. CDR3 sequence: CASSAGQPLNTEAFF. CDR3 DNA: TGTGCCAGCAGCGCGGGACAGCCTTTGAACACTGAAGCTTTCTTT.

The sample holds many counts of this clonotype. The rearrangement joins TRBV19 to TRBJ2-1; 7 bases are shared with TRBD2. Per the germline V gene, CDR1 is LNHDA and CDR2 is SQIVND (reference sequence). This CDR3 contains 14 residues. Trimming took 5 bases from V and 2 from J; bases not matched to a gene: 3. The CDR3 region is CASSLAETYNEQFF. The CDR3, as DNA: TGTGCCAGTAGTCTAGCGGAAACCTACAATGAGCAGTTCTTC.

This clonotype occurred a few times. The chain joins TRBV4-3 to TRBJ1-2, with D uncertain. V lost 2 bases and J 8 bases, leaving 12 bases between the germline ends. Germline V CDR1 and CDR2: LGHNA, YSLEER. This CDR3 has 13 amino acids. The CDR3 DNA sequence: TGCGCCAGCAGCCAAATTATGGGCGGGGGCTACACCTTC. The encoded protein is CASSQIMGGGYTF.

Notes on this clonotype: An end of the junction does not agree with germline; a read error may underlie this. The chain couples TRBV7-8 to TRBJ1-5, with D maybe TRBD1 (6 bases). The CDR3 extends over 14 amino acids. In germline, CDR1 is SGHVS, CDR2 FQNEAQ. CDR3 loop: CAGSLSTGPQPQHF. In DNA form, the CDR3 reads TGTGCCGGCAGCTTAAGTACAGGGCCTCAGCCCCAGCATTTT.

The V and J genes are TRBV2 and TRBJ2-7; 8 positions agree with TRBD2. Germline loops: CDR1 SNHLY, CDR2 FYNNEI. This CDR3 spans 12 amino acids. The CDR3 sequence is CATGGHFYEQYF. Written as DNA, the CDR3 is TGTGCGACGGGGGGGCATTTCTACGAGCAGTACTTC.

This clonotype has a count of ten or more. The chain carries TRBV11-2 and TRBJ2-3; possible D gene TRBD2, 6 bases. Germline CDR1 is SGHAT and CDR2 is FQNNGV. V lost 4 bases to trimming and J lost 8 bases, with 19 bases between them. The CDR3 covers 15 residues. The CDR3 DNA follows: TGTGCCAGCAGCTCCACATCGCAGGGTAGCGGTACGCAGTATTTT. Its protein product is CASSSTSQGSGTQYF.

This clonotype was seen ten or more times. V gene TRBV25-1 combines with J gene TRBJ1-1; possible D gene TRBD1, 5 bases. The CDR3 is 15 amino acids. Germline V gene data show CDR1 as MGHDK and CDR2 as SYGVNS. The germline V and J ends were trimmed by 4 bases and 1 base, with 13 bases remaining between them. DNA for the CDR3: TGTGCCAGCAGTGCGATCGGGGGTGGGAACACTGAAGCTTTCTTT. Residues: CASSAIGGGNTEAFF.

In this sample, this clonotype turned up a few times. The genes are TRBV30 and TRBJ1-2; D perhaps matches TRBD1 (6 bases). This CDR3 comprises 11 residues. Per germline, CDR1 GTSNPN and CDR2 SVGIG (reference sequence). The ends were cut back, 4 bases at V and 8 bases at J, with 11 bases in the middle. The CDR3 here is CAWTGVRGYTF. The CDR3 DNA follows: TGTGCCTGGACAGGGGTTCGCGGCTACACCTTC. The whole variable domain, remainder taken from reference TRBV30 and TRBJ1-2, is SQTIHQWPATLVQPVGSPLSLECTVEGTSNPNLYWYRQAAGRGLQLLFYSVGIGQISSEVPQNLSASRPQDRQFILSSKKLLLSDSGFYLCAWTGVRGYTFGSGTRLTVV.

This clonotype showed up just once. A single base separates this from a much larger clone, so it may be a read error. The chain carries TRBV20-1 and TRBJ2-5; tentative D call: TRBD2 (6 bases). The V gene's germline CDR1 is DFQATT and CDR2 SNEGSKA (reference sequence). The length of the CDR3 is 13 residues. V was clipped by 5 bases and J by 2 bases, with 12 bases between them. The CDR3, as DNA: TGCAGTGCTCTCGGACTAATTCAAGAGACCCAGTACTTC. Its protein is CSALGLIQETQYF.

V gene TRBV25-1 combines with J gene TRBJ1-2; 9 bases match TRBD1. Trimming at V came to 11 bases and at J to 7 bases, leaving 11 bases not matched to a gene. This CDR3 is 13 amino acids long. Germline V gene lookup returns CDR1 MGHDK and CDR2 SYGVNS. CDR3 in amino acids: CALQTGTGIGYTF. The CDR3 bases are TGTGCCCTGCAAACCGGGACAGGGATTGGCTACACCTTC.

With respect to this clonotype: The junction does not match germline at one end; this may be a read error. This chain joins TRBV6-2 or TRBV6-3 and TRBJ1-2, with 7 bases identical to TRBD1. The CDR3 extends over 13 amino acids. Per germline, CDR1 MNHEY and CDR2 SVGEGT. This chain's CDR3 is CASASRDRGGCTF. CDR3 DNA sequence: TGTGCCAGCGCGAGCCGGGACAGAGGTGGCTGCACCTTC.

As to this clonotype: A read error is likely here: a far larger clone is one base away. The chain uses TRBV7-2 and TRBJ2-1; D gene uncertain. The germline gives CDR1 SGHTA, CDR2 FQGNSA. The CDR3 runs 11 residues. The DNA of the CDR3 is TGTGCCAGCAGCTTAGCCAATGAGCAGCTCTTC. Translating it yields CASSLANEQLF.

This clonotype was found many times. The chain combines TRBV7-2 with TRBJ1-2, with 10 bases aligning to TRBD1. The CDR3 runs to 13 residues. Unmatched junction bases numbered 4, after V lost 6 bases and J lost 6 bases. The germline CDR1 and CDR2 sequences are SGHTA and FQGNSA. CDR3 in amino acids: CASSQDRGHGYTF. The CDR3 coding sequence is TGTGCCAGCAGTCAAGACAGGGGGCATGGCTACACCTTC.

This clonotype was recorded many times. The rearrangement uses TRBV6-5 and TRBJ1-6; D possibly corresponds to TRBD1 (6 bases). The germline V gene has CDR1 MNHEY and CDR2 SVGAGI. The CDR3 has 14 residues. V dropped 3 bases and J dropped 8 bases, with 11 bases sitting between them. CDR3 coding DNA: TGTGCCAGCAGTTATGCGACAGGTGATTCACCCCTCCACTTT. Its translation: CASSYATGDSPLHF.

The sample holds a few counts of this clonotype. A much larger clone sits a single nucleotide away, making a read error possible. The V call is TRBV2, the J call TRBJ2-7; 9 bases map to TRBD2. The germline V gene encodes CDR1 SNHLY and CDR2 FYNNEI. Unmatched junction bases numbered 8, after V lost 4 bases and J lost 7 bases. The CDR3 runs 14 residues. Here the CDR3 reads CASSGGLANNEQYF. CDR3 sequence (DNA): TGTGCCAGCAGTGGCGGACTAGCGAACAATGAGCAGTACTTC.

The rearrangement links TRBV2 to TRBJ1-5; D ambiguous. V was clipped by 7 bases and J by 1 base, with 8 bases between them. The CDR3 is 13 residues long. Germline V gene lookup returns CDR1 SNHLY and CDR2 FYNNEI. Here the CDR3 reads CASISDSNQPQHF. CDR3 in DNA: TGTGCCAGCATTTCGGACAGCAATCAGCCCCAGCATTTT.

There are many counts of this clonotype. The V and J genes are TRBV15 and TRBJ1-2; a possible D gene is TRBD1 (6 bases). The V and J ends lost 5 bases and 4 bases respectively, with 11 bases between them. In germline, CDR1 is LNHNV, CDR2 YYDKDF (reference sequence). The length of the CDR3 is 13 residues. CDR3 in amino acids: CATSGGGTYGYTF. CDR3 sequence (DNA): TGTGCCACCAGCGGAGGGGGGACCTATGGCTACACCTTC.

With regard to this clonotype: A read error may be the cause here, since a much bigger clone is one base away. The chain has TRBV25-1 and TRBJ2-7; D is unclear. Between the trimmed V and J ends, which lost 7 bases and 4 bases, there was a span of 17 bases. Germline V gene lookup returns CDR1 MGHDK and CDR2 SYGVNS. The CDR3 sequence is 14 residues long. The CDR3 region is CASNPFSGGYEQYF. The CDR3 DNA is TGTGCCAGCAACCCGTTCTCTGGTGGGTACGAGCAGTACTTC.

In this sample, this clonotype turned up many times. The chain joins TRBV9 to TRBJ1-6, with unresolved D. The CDR3 is made up of 13 amino acids. Germline V gene data show CDR1 as SGDLS and CDR2 as YYNGEE. Trimming pared 2 bases from V and 6 bases from J, leaving 6 bases between. CDR3: CASSVRSNSPLHF. The CDR3 nucleotides read TGTGCCAGCAGCGTCCGCAGTAATTCACCCCTCCACTTT.

This clonotype was detected a few times. The chain is built from TRBV4-3 and TRBJ2-1; 10 bases are a match to TRBD2. The CDR3 contains 15 residues. The germline gives CDR1 LGHNA, CDR2 YSLEER. V lost 6 bases, J lost 8 bases, and 10 bases stayed unmatched. The CDR3 sequence is CASRSGTSVVDEQFF. Here the CDR3 DNA reads TGCGCCAGCAGGTCCGGGACTAGCGTTGTGGATGAGCAGTTCTTC.

This clonotype was detected many times. Here the CDR3 DNA reads TGTGCCAGCAGCACCCGGACTAGCGGGGGTGCTGGGGCCAACGTCCTGACTTTC. Translating gives CASSTRTSGGAGANVLTF. This chain uses TRBV7-2 with TRBJ2-6; 13 bases fit TRBD2. The junction had 6 bases not matched to a gene; V was cut back by 5 bases and J by 2 bases. The germline V gene encodes CDR1 SGHTA and CDR2 FQGNSA. The CDR3 is 18 residues long.

This clonotype was recorded at least ten times. This rearrangement joins TRBV29-1 to TRBJ2-2; maybe TRBD2 (5 bases). The CDR3 spans 13 residues. Germline V gene data show CDR1 as SQVTM and CDR2 as ANQGSEA. V lost 4 bases and J lost 6, with 12 bases in between. CDR3 amino acids: CSVGWSSSGELFF. The CDR3 DNA sequence: TGCAGCGTTGGTTGGTCTAGCTCCGGGGAGCTGTTTTTT.

The chain couples TRBV10-3 to TRBJ1-5; D is undetermined. The CDR3 is 12 residues long. V lost 7 bases, J lost 7 bases, and 11 bases lay in between. Germline V CDR1 and CDR2: ENHRY, SYGVKD. CDR3 coding DNA: TGTGCCATCACCGAGGAACGACAGCCCCAGCATTTT. Translated, it gives CAITEERQPQHF.

The chain combines TRBV20-1 with TRBJ2-7; 10 bases are shared with TRBD2. The CDR3 covers 16 residues. Looked up from germline, CDR1 is DFQATT and CDR2 is SNEGSKA (reference sequence). The junction had 10 bases not matched to a gene; V was cut back by 2 bases and J by 3 bases. Written as DNA, the CDR3 is TGCAGTGCTAGACCTTTTTCGGGACTAGCGAACTACGAGCAGTACTTC. It translates to CSARPFSGLANYEQYF.

In this sample, this clonotype turned up a few times. The chain is built from TRBV11-2 and TRBJ2-2, with D perhaps being TRBD1 or TRBD2 (5 bases each). This CDR3 comprises 16 residues. Germline values: CDR1 SGHAT, CDR2 FQNNGV. The ends were cut back, 5 bases at V and 0 bases at J, with 13 bases in the middle. CDR3 in amino acids: CASSAGAMTNTGELFF. CDR3 nucleotide sequence: TGTGCCAGCAGCGCCGGGGCAATGACGAACACCGGGGAGCTGTTTTTT.

This rearrangement joins TRBV5-6 to TRBJ2-4; TRBD1 aligns across 11 bases. V was pared by 4 bases and J by 3 bases, with 9 bases of the junction left unmatched. Germline values: CDR1 SGHDT, CDR2 YYEEEE. The CDR3 loop spans 17 amino acids. The CDR3 nucleotides are TGTGCCAGCAGCGACGGGACAGGGGGTGGGATCAAAAACATTCAGTACTTC. Residues: CASSDGTGGGIKNIQYF.